This TCR beta chain was identified during a study of CD4+ T cells in melanoma. With 5 bases removed from V and 2 bases from J, the gap between germline ends came to 16 bases. The CDR3 consists of 15 residues. The V gene's germline CDR1 is SGHVS and CDR2 FNYEAQ. In regard to this clone: Its specificity is not known.

The method was immunoSEQ multiplex PCR; TCRdb's version includes in-frame clones alone and lacks a portion of them. The data contain some 13,000 clones, about 83% of them seen just once; the ten biggest clones take up roughly 17%. Study conclusions and caveats: Diverse differentiation states were reported for melanoma neoantigen-specific CD4+ T cells. A reported correlation linked neoantigen-specific CD4+ T cells to CD8+, macrophage and B cell function.

The rearrangement links TRBV7-6 to TRBJ2-7; a possible D gene is TRBD2 (6 bases). The receptor was derived from a human donor with melanoma. Material for sequencing was cells from a culture (not recorded whether cultured in vitro). CDR3: CASSLGGWNTYEQYF. CDR3 bases: TGTGCCAGCAGCCTTGGAGGGTGGAACACCTACGAGCAGTACTTC.